This entry features one T cell receptor (beta chain) sequence. The target of this receptor is not known. Base qualities are not provided; no much larger clone lies one nucleotide away. Because repertoires were sampled repeatedly during chemoradiotherapy, clonal expansion in the tumor microenvironment could be followed. This entry is derived from a study of chemoradiotherapy in HPV16-positive cancers (dated 2022 in TCRdb). Looking at the study overall: Candidate HPV-specific T-cell clones and common TCR motifs were defined through functional T-cell assays on cells from a couple of HPV16-positive patients. The candidate HPV-specific TCRs and motifs were subsequently tracked in TCR repertoires obtained from roughly 90 patients with HPV-related cancers. Whether T-cell immunity against the HPV oncoproteins E6 and E7 changes during chemoradiotherapy and whether survival is affected by this immunity were examined in the study.

The method was the immunoSEQ multiplex PCR assay. TCRdb limited this immuneACCESS table to in-frame rearrangements with V and J called. A share of clones is missing; checked studies link under half to unresolved V genes, and the rest is unexplained. This sample comprises under 3,000 clones, approximately 72% of them detected only once. The ten largest make up approximately 9.3% of the sample. Summary of the overall study and its limitations: In HPV16-positive patients, expansion of HPV-responsive T cells during chemoradiotherapy was associated with improved recurrence-free survival. The functional definition of HPV-specific T cells was derived from only a couple of HPV16-positive patients, and the survival association was reported for HPV16-positive patients. Expansion of candidate HPV-specific clones and E7-related TCR motifs was observed in the tumor microenvironment during treatment, whereas no such expansion was observed for non-HPV-specific T cells.

Measured from the cysteine to the phenylalanine, the CDR3 is 16 residues long. The CDR3 DNA has 48 bases and is translated from base 1. CDR1 is given as SGHTA and CDR2 as FQGTGA, both from the germline V gene. V loses 4 bases of germline sequence and J loses 4 bases, and the interval between the two ends is 17 bases. The chain links TRBV7-3 with TRBJ2-4, and possibly TRBD2, on 6 matching bases. This receptor was identified in a human donor with HPV-associated anogenital cancer. The sequencing used tumor tissue, collected from a patient who underwent chemoradiotherapy. The DNA is as follows: TGTGCCAGCAGCTGGGCCAAGGAGCGGGCGAAAAACATTCAGTACTTC. This is translated as CASSWAKERAKNIQYF. Joined to the reference TRBV7-3 and TRBJ2-4 proteins, this CDR3 gives the full variable domain: GAGVSQTPSNKVTEKGKYVELRCDPISGHTALYWYRQSLGQGPEFLIYFQGTGAADDSGLPNDRFFAVRPEGSVSTLKIQRTERGDSAVYLCASSWAKERAKNIQYFGAGTRLSVL.